The 28 T cell receptor beta chains below come from one sample, sequenced in a study of tumor and adjacent non-tumor tissue in lung cancer. The template was RNA from unsorted bulk tissue. Distant lung tissue was collected more than 3 cm away from the tumor edge. TCRbeta libraries were built with three rounds of nested PCR, modified from ARM-PCR. TCRdb reprocessed the multiplex PCR reads with MiXCR, giving one entry per CDR3 protein. The sample has tens of thousands of distinct CDR3 sequences, over 60% seen once; the top ten hold about 31%. Sequenced material: distant non-tumor lung tissue. These receptors came from a man between 65 and 80 years old with non-small cell lung cancer.

This clonotype was observed a few times. The V gene is TRBV20-1, the J gene TRBJ1-1; no firm D call. The ends were cut back, 1 base at V and 6 bases at J, with 15 bases in the middle. CDR1 DFQATT and CDR2 SNEGSKA come from the germline V gene (reference sequence). CDR3 length: 14 amino acids. The DNA of the CDR3 is TGCAGTGCTAGAGGATTTTCGTTAGGCGCTGAAGCTTTCTTT. Translated, it gives CSARGFSLGAEAFF.

This clonotype was seen a few times. This chain links TRBV20-1 with TRBJ1-4, with 7 bases lining up with TRBD1. CDR1 is DFQATT and CDR2 is SNEGSKA in the germline V gene (reference sequence). V lost 6 bases, J lost 6 bases, and 4 bases stayed unmatched. The CDR3 is 12 amino acids. The CDR3 spells CSAFRGDEKLFF. The DNA of the CDR3 is TGCAGTGCCTTCAGGGGGGATGAAAAACTGTTTTTT.

This clonotype was counted ten times or more. The chain is built from TRBV29-1 and TRBJ2-6, with 9 bases matching TRBD2. The CDR3 covers 22 residues. CDR1 and CDR2 from the germline V gene are SQVTM and ANQGSEA. V was clipped by 1 base and J by 0 bases; unmatched bases: 19. The CDR3 reads CSVEVRCGGGSPSVSGANVLTF. DNA of the CDR3: TGCAGCGTTGAAGTAAGGTGCGGGGGGGGCTCACCGAGCGTCTCTGGGGCCAACGTCCTGACTTTC.

With respect to this clonotype: Likely a read error: the CDR3 ends without its conserved phenylalanine or tryptophan. The chain recombines TRBV6-1 with TRBJ2-7; a weak D match, TRBD2 (5 bases). V was pared by 6 bases and J by 6 bases, with 12 bases between. The CDR3 totals 12 residues. The germline CDR1 and CDR2 sequences are MNHNS and SASEGT. In DNA, the CDR3 is TGTGCCAGCAGGAGGGTTCTCGGCGAGCAGTACTTA. Translated: CASRRVLGEQYL.

Comment on this clonotype: This may be a read error: a much more frequent sequence differs by one nucleotide. This chain joins TRBV6-1 and TRBJ1-5; D uncertain. Germline CDR1 and CDR2: MNHNS and SASEGT. The CDR3 spans 13 residues. The V end was cut by 4 bases, the J end by 11 bases, with 15 bases between. CDR3 region: CASSVAREVTQHF. The CDR3, as DNA: TGTGCCAGCAGTGTAGCGCGGGAAGTCACCCAGCATTTT.

The chain is built from TRBV29-1 and TRBJ2-7; 7 positions match TRBD1. Trimming cost V 6 bases and J 7 bases; bases outside gene matches: 12. The CDR3 sequence is 13 residues long. CDR1 is SQVTM, CDR2 ANQGSEA, per germline. The CDR3 DNA sequence: TGCAGCGTCAAGGGACAGTTCGAAAAGGAGCAGTACTTC. This sequence encodes CSVKGQFEKEQYF.

This clonotype was detected ten times or more. The chain joins TRBV14 to TRBJ1-1; possibly TRBD1 for D (5 bases). CDR1 and CDR2 from the germline V gene are SGHDN and FVKESK. Trimming removed 4 bases from V and 2 bases from J, with 17 bases in between. This CDR3 contains 16 residues. CDR3 residues: CASSRYLGTANTEAFF. CDR3 DNA sequence: TGTGCCAGCAGCCGGTACCTCGGGACTGCCAACACTGAAGCTTTCTTT.

Concerning this clonotype itself: The junction shows a germline mismatch at one end, possibly a read error. Here the CDR3 DNA reads TGTTCCAGCAGCTTTTCCAGCGGGGGGAATGAGCAGTCCTTC. Protein sequence: CSSSFSSGGNEQSF. The chain employs TRBV11-1 and TRBJ2-1, with 9 bases identical to TRBD2. This CDR3 has 14 amino acids. Germline V lookup: CDR1 SGHAT, CDR2 FQDESV (reference sequence).

Concerning this clonotype: Given the absence of the conserved phenylalanine or tryptophan at the CDR3 end, a read error is likely. The chain is built from TRBV11-2 and TRBJ2-5; D gene uncertain. The CDR3 sequence is 14 residues long. Looked up from germline, CDR1 is SGHAT and CDR2 is FQNNGV. CDR3 region: CACRSWKGQETQYL. In DNA, the CDR3 is TGTGCCTGCAGATCCTGGAAGGGCCAAGAGACCCAGTACTTA.

There are a few counts of this clonotype. The gene calls are TRBV24-1 and TRBJ2-1; D gene ambiguous. Germline loops: CDR1 KGHDR, CDR2 SFDVKD. V was clipped by 0 bases and J by 8 bases, with 7 bases between them. The CDR3 has 13 amino acids. The CDR3 nucleotides are TGTGCCACCAGTGATTTGAGGACCGATGAGCAGTTCTTC. This translates into CATSDLRTDEQFF.

The rearrangement uses TRBV21-1 and TRBJ2-1; the table names TRBD1, a call not compared with the DNA. TRBV21-1 is a pseudogene segment. This CDR3 has 13 amino acids. The CDR3, as DNA: TGTGCCAGCAGCAAAGCGGGGGGCTATGAGCAGTTCTTC. Translating gives CASSKAGGYEQFF.

This clonotype has ten or more counts. The CDR3 nucleotides read TGTGCCAGCAGCTCCCAGGACGGGGGCAGCTCCTACGAGCAGTACTTC. This sequence encodes CASSSQDGGSSYEQYF. The genes are TRBV11-2 and TRBJ2-7; the D call may be TRBD1 or TRBD2 (6 bases each). Germline-derived CDR1 and CDR2 are SGHAT and FQNNGV. The CDR3 extends over 16 amino acids. V was pared by 4 bases and J by 0 bases, with 16 bases between.

The chain combines TRBV7-2 with TRBJ2-3; no definite D call. This CDR3 contains 12 residues. Per the germline V gene, CDR1 is SGHTA and CDR2 is FQGNSA. Trimming stripped 4 bases from V and 5 bases from J, with 7 bases between. The CDR3 here is CASSSGGDTQYF. Written as DNA, the CDR3 is TGTGCCAGCAGCTCAGGTGGAGATACGCAGTATTTT. Complete variable domain (other parts from reference TRBV7-2 and TRBJ2-3): GAGVSQSPSNKVTEKGKDVELRCDPISGHTALYWYRQSLGQGLEFLIYFQGNSAPDKSGLPSDRFSAERTGGSVSTLTIQRTQQEDSAVYLCASSSGGDTQYFGPGTRLTVL.

With respect to this clonotype: A read error may account for a junction end that differs from germline. The rearrangement links TRBV7-2 to TRBJ2-1, with 8 nucleotides matching TRBD2. In germline, CDR1 is SGHTA, CDR2 FQGNSA. CDR3 length equals 14 residues. In DNA, the CDR3 is TGTGCCGGCAGCTTATCTAGCGGGTACAATGAGCAGTTCTTC. As protein: CAGSLSSGYNEQFF. Combining the CDR3 with reference TRBV7-2 and TRBJ2-1 gives the whole variable domain GAGVSQSPSNKVTEKGKDVELRCDPISGHTALYWYRQSLGQGLEFLIYFQGNSAPDKSGLPSDRFSAERTGGSVSTLTIQRTQQEDSAVYLCAGSLSSGYNEQFFGPGTRLTVL.

This clonotype was counted ten times or more. The rearrangement links TRBV4-1 to TRBJ2-1; TRBD1 agrees at 9 bases. The V gene's germline CDR1 is MGHRA and CDR2 YSYEKL. The ends lost 4 bases at V and 4 bases at J; junction bases unmatched: 8. This CDR3 has 16 amino acids. The CDR3 region is CASSPYRGQKYNEQFF. For the CDR3, the DNA is TGCGCCAGCAGCCCCTACAGGGGGCAGAAGTACAATGAGCAGTTCTTC.

Note on this clonotype: A junction boundary mismatches the germline segment, possibly from a read error. V and J are TRBV6-5 and TRBJ1-4; D not certain. The CDR3 has 16 residues. In germline, CDR1 is MNHEY, CDR2 SVGAGI. DNA of the CDR3: TGTGTCAGCAGCAGTGCCCCGTGGGTGGGGATTGAAAAACTGTTTTTT. Translated: CVSSSAPWVGIEKLFF.

In the case of this clonotype: At one end the junction does not follow the germline gene, possibly because of a read error. The rearrangement uses TRBV29-1 and TRBJ2-3; no clear D. There are 13 residues in the CDR3. Germline CDR1 SQVTM, CDR2 ANQGSEA. The CDR3 is CSARIFSTDTQCF. In nucleotides, the CDR3 is TGCAGCGCTAGGATATTTAGCACAGATACGCAGTGTTTT.

This clonotype has only a few counts. With a much larger clone just one base away, this may be a read error. The J gene is TRBJ2-5, the V gene TRBV4-1; the D gene is possibly TRBD2 (5 bases). Germline values: CDR1 MGHRA, CDR2 YSYEKL. The CDR3 loop spans 14 amino acids. Deletions cut 1 base from V and 2 bases from J, with 8 bases between. The CDR3 nucleotides are TGCGCCAGCAGCCAAGGTCGGGAACAAGAGACCCAGTACTTC. Translation: CASSQGREQETQYF.

This clonotype was seen repeatedly, ten times or more. The CDR3 nucleotides are TGTGCCTGGAATAGGGGGCCGACCACCGGGGAGCTGTTTTTT. This encodes CAWNRGPTTGELFF. The J gene is TRBJ2-2, the V gene TRBV30; 7 bases are shared with TRBD1. The CDR3 spans 14 residues. V lost 4 bases, J lost 4 bases, and 6 bases stayed unmatched. From germline, CDR1 is GTSNPN and CDR2 SVGIG (reference sequence).

This clonotype has a handful of counts. A much larger clone lies a single base off, so this may be a read error. The chain uses TRBV6-5 and TRBJ1-1; no clear D. This CDR3 has 12 residues. V was cut by 5 bases and J by 5 bases, with 9 bases left in between. The germline V gene has CDR1 MNHEY and CDR2 SVGAGI. The CDR3 sequence: CASSPGRTEAFF. The CDR3 coding sequence is TGTGCCAGCAGTCCGGGGAGAACTGAAGCTTTCTTT.

This clonotype was found many times. The chain is built from TRBV4-1 and TRBJ2-1; 16 bases map to TRBD2. The CDR3 sequence is 19 residues long. Germline V gene sequence: CDR1 MGHRA, CDR2 YSYEKL. The V segment lost 3 bases and the J segment 12 bases; nucleotides outside the gene matches: 17. As DNA, the CDR3 is TGCGCCAGCAGCCATACCGGGACTAGCGGGGGGGCCGGTGTTTTGGGGCAGTTCTTC. Amino acids: CASSHTGTSGGAGVLGQFF.

This clonotype was counted a few times. A much larger clone sits a single nucleotide away, making a read error possible. The CDR3 loop reads CASSEDHRVLFF. The CDR3 nucleotides read TGTGCCAGCAGTGAAGACCACCGGGTGCTGTTTTTT. The chain employs TRBV6-5 and TRBJ2-2, with D uncertain. Deletions cut 5 bases from V and 13 bases from J, with 14 bases between. CDR3 length equals 12 residues. Germline loops: CDR1 MNHEY, CDR2 SVGAGI.

On this clonotype: This could be a read error, since a much larger clone is one nucleotide away. The chain uses TRBV7-8 and TRBJ1-1; no reliable D call. CDR1 and CDR2 (germline): SGHVS, FQNEAQ. There are 13 residues in the CDR3. The CDR3 here is CASSSRGNTKAFF. The CDR3 nucleotides are TGTGCCAGCAGCTCCAGAGGGAACACTAAAGCTTTCTTT.

This clonotype has a count of ten or more. The chain couples TRBV5-4 to TRBJ2-7, with 7 positions matching TRBD1. The germline gives CDR1 SGHNT, CDR2 YYREEE (reference sequence). The trim removed 4 bases at V and 6 bases at J, leaving 13 bases unmatched. The CDR3 consists of 15 residues. CDR3 bases: TGTGCCAGCAGCGTGGGACAGAATCTCCACTCCGAGCAGTACTTC. This translates into CASSVGQNLHSEQYF. Together with reference TRBV5-4 and TRBJ2-7, the CDR3 gives the full variable domain: ETGVTQSPTHLIKTRGQQVTLRCSSQSGHNTVSWYQQALGQGPQFIFQYYREEENGRGNFPPRFSGLQFPNYSSELNVNALELDDSALYLCASSVGQNLHSEQYFGPGTRLTVT.

A single count supports this clonotype. The conserved phenylalanine or tryptophan is not found at the CDR3 terminus, so this likely reflects a read error. The rearrangement joins TRBV28 to TRBJ2-2, with 8 bases identical to TRBD2. The CDR3 is 17 residues long. CDR1 and CDR2 (germline): MDHEN, SYDVKM. J lost 8 bases, V lost 6 bases, and 17 bases had no gene match. CDR3 residues: CASRQRIGTRLVGELFS. CDR3 sequence (DNA): TGTGCCAGCAGGCAACGAATCGGGACTAGGCTCGTTGGGGAGCTGTTTTCT.

The chain is built from TRBV6-2 or TRBV6-3 and TRBJ2-5; 7 positions agree with TRBD1. The germline CDR1 and CDR2 sequences are MNHEY and SVGEGT. This CDR3 is built from 18 residues. V shed 6 bases and J 1 base; nucleotides not matched to a gene: 17. This CDR3 is CASSQDLKLRGPQETQYF. CDR3 in DNA: TGTGCCAGCAGCCAGGATCTCAAACTAAGGGGGCCCCAAGAGACCCAGTACTTC.

As to this clonotype: Since no conserved phenylalanine or tryptophan closes the CDR3, a read error is the likely cause. The CDR3 protein is CNVEGFTASPGNTIYS. CDR3 sequence (DNA): TGCAACGTTGAAGGCTTTACCGCGAGCCCTGGAAACACCATATATTCT. The chain has TRBV29-1 and TRBJ1-3; no clear D. CDR1 is SQVTM, CDR2 ANQGSEA, per germline. The CDR3 is made up of 16 amino acids.

For this clonotype: A much larger clone lies one base from this, so it may be a read error. The chain couples TRBV28 to TRBJ2-5; 8 bases are a match to TRBD1. Trimming cost V 4 bases and J 7 bases; bases outside gene matches: 8. CDR1 and CDR2 (germline): MDHEN, SYDVKM. This CDR3 contains 14 residues. CDR3 nucleotides: TGTGCCAGCAGTTCTCAACAGGGGGTAGGGACCCAGTACTTC. The encoded protein is CASSSQQGVGTQYF.